These 5 T cell receptor beta chains were sequenced from one sample in a study of beta chain features in type 1 diabetes. Reverse transcribing all isolated RNA meant expressed TCRB transcripts were sequenced. Sequencing was performed with immunoSEQ multiplex PCR; in TCRdb, only in-frame clones are kept and a portion is missing. The sample shows roughly 400,000 clones, approximately 13% of them seen only once. The sample consisted of naive CD4+ T cells from blood. These receptors originate from a man aged 25-40 years in good health.

The chain is built from TRBV30 and TRBJ2-5, with D perhaps matching TRBD1 (6 bases). The CDR3 sequence is 14 residues long. The germline V gene encodes CDR1 GTSNPN and CDR2 SVGIG (reference sequence). The V and J ends lost 1 base and 5 bases respectively, with 14 bases between them. The chain's CDR3 is CAWSGAGVMETQYF. As DNA, the CDR3 is TGTGCCTGGAGTGGGGCAGGGGTGATGGAGACCCAGTACTTC.

V usage is TRBV2 and J usage is TRBJ2-2; D remains ambiguous. Germline-derived CDR1 and CDR2 are SNHLY and FYNNEI. V was trimmed by 3 bases and J by 5 bases, leaving 13 bases between them. This CDR3 is 15 amino acids long. CDR3 DNA: TGTGCCAGCAGTGATTTTGGAATCGCGACCGGGGAGCTGTTTTTT. Its protein is CASSDFGIATGELFF.

A few counts support this clone. The CDR3 bases are TGTGCCAGCAGCCGGACCGGAGGGGTAAACATTCAGTACTTC. It specifies CASSRTGGVNIQYF. The genes are TRBV11-1 and TRBJ2-4, with D possibly being TRBD2 (6 bases). With 5 bases removed from V and 6 bases from J, the gap between germline ends came to 14 bases. CDR3 length: 14 residues. CDR1 is SGHAT, CDR2 FQDESV, per germline (reference sequence).

The chain is built from TRBV18 and TRBJ1-1, with D tentatively TRBD1 (5 bases). Trimming pared 3 bases from V and 7 bases from J, leaving 9 bases between. The CDR3 is 12 amino acids. Germline V gene data show CDR1 as KGHSH and CDR2 as LQKENI. CDR3 sequence reads: CASSPGRVEAFF. The CDR3 nucleotides read TGTGCCAGCTCACCCGGCAGGGTTGAAGCTTTCTTT.

This rearrangement joins TRBV2 to TRBJ2-7; the D gene could be TRBD1 or TRBD2 (6 bases each). Germline CDR1 and CDR2: SNHLY and FYNNEI. The CDR3 loop spans 13 amino acids. The V end was cut by 7 bases, the J end by 4 bases, with 14 bases between. This CDR3 reads CASKATGAYEQYF. The CDR3 DNA is TGTGCCAGCAAGGCGACGGGGGCGTACGAGCAGTACTTC. The variable domain in full, completed from reference TRBV2 and TRBJ2-7, reads EPEVTQTPSHQVTQMGQEVILRCVPISNHLYFYWYRQILGQKVEFLVSFYNNEISEKSEIFDDQFSVERPDGSNFTLKIRSTKLEDSAMYFCASKATGAYEQYFGPGTRLTVT.